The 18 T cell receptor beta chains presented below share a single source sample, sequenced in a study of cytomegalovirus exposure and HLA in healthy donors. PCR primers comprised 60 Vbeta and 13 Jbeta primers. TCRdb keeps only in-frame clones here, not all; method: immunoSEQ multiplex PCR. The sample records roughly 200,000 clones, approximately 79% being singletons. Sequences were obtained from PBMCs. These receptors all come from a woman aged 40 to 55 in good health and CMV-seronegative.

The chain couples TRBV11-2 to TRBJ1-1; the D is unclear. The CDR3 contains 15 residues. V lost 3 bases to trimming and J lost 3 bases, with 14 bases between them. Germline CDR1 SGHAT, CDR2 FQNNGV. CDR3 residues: CASSFSMRSDTEAFF. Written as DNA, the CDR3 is TGTGCCAGCAGCTTTAGTATGCGCTCGGACACTGAAGCTTTCTTT.

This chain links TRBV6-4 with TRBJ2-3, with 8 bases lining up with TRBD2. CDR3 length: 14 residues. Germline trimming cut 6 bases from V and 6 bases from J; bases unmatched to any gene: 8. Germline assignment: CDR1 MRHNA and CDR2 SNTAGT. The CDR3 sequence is CASSPIAGFDTQYF. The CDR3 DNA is TGTGCCAGCAGCCCTATAGCGGGATTTGATACGCAGTATTTT.

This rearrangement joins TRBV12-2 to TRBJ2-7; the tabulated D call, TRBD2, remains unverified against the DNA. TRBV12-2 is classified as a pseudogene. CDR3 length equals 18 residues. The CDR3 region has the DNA TGTGCAAGTCGAAACGGACTAGCGGAAAACTCCGGCGGTTACGAGCAGTACTTC. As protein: CASRNGLAENSGGYEQYF.

The CDR3 sequence is CASSTISRRLAGVSEQYF. For the CDR3, the DNA is TGTGCCAGTAGTACCATATCACGACGACTAGCGGGAGTATCCGAGCAGTACTTC. The chain joins TRBV19 to TRBJ2-7, with 12 bases aligning to TRBD2. This CDR3 has 18 amino acids. V lost 4 bases to trimming and J lost 6 bases; unmatched junction nucleotides: 16. Germline V gene data show CDR1 as LNHDA and CDR2 as SQIVND (reference sequence).

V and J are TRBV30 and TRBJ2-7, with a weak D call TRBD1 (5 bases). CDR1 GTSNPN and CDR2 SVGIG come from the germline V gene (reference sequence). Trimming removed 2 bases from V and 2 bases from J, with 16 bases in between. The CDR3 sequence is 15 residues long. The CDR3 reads CAWSPYRQGAYEQYF. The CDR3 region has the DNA TGTGCCTGGAGTCCCTACCGTCAAGGGGCCTACGAGCAGTACTTC.

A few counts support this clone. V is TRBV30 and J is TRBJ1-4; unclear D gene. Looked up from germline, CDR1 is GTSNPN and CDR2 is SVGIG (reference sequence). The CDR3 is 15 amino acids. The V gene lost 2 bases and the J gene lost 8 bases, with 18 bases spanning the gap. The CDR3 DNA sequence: TGTGCCTGGAGTCATAAGCGGGCGCGAGGAGAAAAACTGTTTTTT. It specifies CAWSHKRARGEKLFF.

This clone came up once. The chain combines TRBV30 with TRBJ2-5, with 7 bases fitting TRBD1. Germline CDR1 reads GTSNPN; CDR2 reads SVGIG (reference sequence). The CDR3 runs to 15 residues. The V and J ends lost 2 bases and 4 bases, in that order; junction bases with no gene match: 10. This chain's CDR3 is CAWSTTDRNAETQYF. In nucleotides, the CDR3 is TGTGCCTGGAGTACCACGGACAGGAACGCAGAGACCCAGTACTTC.

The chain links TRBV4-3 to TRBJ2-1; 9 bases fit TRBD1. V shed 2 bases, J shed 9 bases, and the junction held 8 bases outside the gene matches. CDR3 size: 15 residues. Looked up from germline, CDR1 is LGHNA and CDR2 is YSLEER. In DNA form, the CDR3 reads TGCGCCAGCAGCCAAACGTGGGGACAGGGAAGTGAGCAGTTCTTC. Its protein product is CASSQTWGQGSEQFF.

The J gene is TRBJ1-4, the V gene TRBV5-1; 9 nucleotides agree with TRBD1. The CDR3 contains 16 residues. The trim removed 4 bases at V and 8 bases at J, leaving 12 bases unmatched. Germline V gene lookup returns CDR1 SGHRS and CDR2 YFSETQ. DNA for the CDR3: TGCGCCAGCAGCCCACAGGGGGCGTCTATCGGGGAAAAACTGTTTTTT. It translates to CASSPQGASIGEKLFF.

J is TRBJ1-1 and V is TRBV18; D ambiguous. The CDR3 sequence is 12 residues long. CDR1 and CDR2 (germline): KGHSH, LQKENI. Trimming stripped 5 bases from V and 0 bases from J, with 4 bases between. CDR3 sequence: CASSTVNTEAFF. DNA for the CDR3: TGTGCCAGCTCAACAGTGAACACTGAAGCTTTCTTT.

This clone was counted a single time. The CDR3 bases are TGTGCCAGCAGCGTCACAGGGGGCGGAGGGGAAAAACTGTTTTTT. Translating gives CASSVTGGGGEKLFF. This chain uses TRBV9 with TRBJ1-4; 9 bases are a match to TRBD1. Germline V gene lookup returns CDR1 SGDLS and CDR2 YYNGEE. The CDR3 is made up of 15 amino acids. V gave up 2 bases and J gave up 8 bases; unmatched junction bases: 7.

The CDR3: CASSPEGYEQYF. As DNA, the CDR3 is TGCGCCAGCAGCCCGGAGGGATACGAGCAGTACTTC. The V gene is TRBV5-1, the J gene TRBJ2-7; D is possibly TRBD2 (6 bases). Germline loops: CDR1 SGHRS, CDR2 YFSETQ. The CDR3 runs to 12 residues. V gave up 4 bases and J gave up 4 bases, with 9 bases separating them.

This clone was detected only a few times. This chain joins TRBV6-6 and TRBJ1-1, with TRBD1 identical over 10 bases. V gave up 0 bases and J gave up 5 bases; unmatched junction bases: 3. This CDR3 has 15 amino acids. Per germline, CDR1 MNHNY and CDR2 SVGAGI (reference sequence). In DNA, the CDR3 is TGTGCCAGCAGTTACTCGACAGGGGGCTGGACTGAAGCTTTCTTT. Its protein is CASSYSTGGWTEAFF.

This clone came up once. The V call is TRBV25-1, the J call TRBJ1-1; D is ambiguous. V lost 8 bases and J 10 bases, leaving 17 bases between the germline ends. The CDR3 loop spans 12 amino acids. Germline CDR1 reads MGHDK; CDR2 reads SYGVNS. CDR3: CASRTPEAPAFF. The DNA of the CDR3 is TGTGCCAGCCGAACCCCTGAAGCCCCAGCTTTCTTT.

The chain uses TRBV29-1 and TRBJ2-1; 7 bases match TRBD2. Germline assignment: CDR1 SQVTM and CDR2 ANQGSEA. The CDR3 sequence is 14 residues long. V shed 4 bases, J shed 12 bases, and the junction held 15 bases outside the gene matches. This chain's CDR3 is CSVVLAAPAWGQFF. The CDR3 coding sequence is TGCAGCGTTGTCCTAGCGGCCCCCGCTTGGGGGCAGTTCTTC.

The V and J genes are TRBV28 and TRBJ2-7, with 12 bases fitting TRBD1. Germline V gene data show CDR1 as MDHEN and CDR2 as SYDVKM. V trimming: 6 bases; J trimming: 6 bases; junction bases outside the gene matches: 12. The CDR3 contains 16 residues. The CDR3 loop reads CASRRGTGTGGFEQYF. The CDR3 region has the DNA TGTGCCAGCAGACGGGGCACCGGGACAGGGGGCTTCGAGCAGTACTTC.

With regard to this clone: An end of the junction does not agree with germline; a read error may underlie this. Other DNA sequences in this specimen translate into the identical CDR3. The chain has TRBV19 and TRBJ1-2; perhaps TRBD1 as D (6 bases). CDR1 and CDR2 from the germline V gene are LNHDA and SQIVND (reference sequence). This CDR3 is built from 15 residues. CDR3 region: CATRAGASPNYGYTF. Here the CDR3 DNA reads TGCGCCACCAGAGCGGGGGCTTCACCTAACTATGGCTACACCTTC.

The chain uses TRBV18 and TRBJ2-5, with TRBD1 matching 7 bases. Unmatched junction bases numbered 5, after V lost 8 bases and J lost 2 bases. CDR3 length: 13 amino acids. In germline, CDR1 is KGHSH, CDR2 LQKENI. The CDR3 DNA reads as TGTGCCAGCAGACAGGGTGAACAAGAGACCCAGTACTTC. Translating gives CASRQGEQETQYF.